These T cell receptor beta chains were read from a single sample in a study of cytomegalovirus exposure and HLA in healthy donors. Only in-frame clones appear in the TCRdb table, and some are missing; sequencing was by immunoSEQ multiplex PCR. Among about 94,000 clones, over 60% were seen once, and the ten largest hold about 3.9%. Sequenced sample: PBMCs. The receptors stem from a man aged 30 to 39 in good health and CMV-seronegative. The conserved cysteine and the conserved F or W are not part of the CDR3 here. Fields, in order: CDR3 protein, J gene, D gene, V gene. The D gene is left open where the match is weak.

CDR3: ASKNRNLGYEQY
J: TRBJ2-7
D: .
V: TRBV5-5

CDR3: ASRTGDTEAF
J: TRBJ1-1
D: .
V: TRBV7-6

CDR3: ASSWGTGSGEQY
J: .
D: TRBD1
V: TRBV4-3

CDR3: ASSHLPGENQPQH
J: TRBJ1-5
D: .
V: TRBV4-1

CDR3: ASSLRTASYEQY
J: TRBJ2-7
D: .
V: TRBV19

CDR3: ASSLAGTSGRSRETQY
J: TRBJ2-5
D: TRBD2
V: TRBV28

CDR3: ASSPSSGELF
J: TRBJ2-2
D: .
V: TRBV4-2

CDR3: ASSLIPAETQY
J: TRBJ2-5
D: .
V: TRBV7-2

CDR3: ASSRYPGDIEAF
J: TRBJ1-1
D: .
V: TRBV16

CDR3: ASSQEGGTSRAGLL
J: TRBJ2-7
D: TRBD2
V: TRBV4-1

CDR3: ASSSKQGIQENGYT
J: TRBJ1-2
D: .
V: TRBV11-2

CDR3: ASSSRQATDTQY
J: TRBJ2-3
D: .
V: TRBV11-2

CDR3: ATSKTGSREQF
J: TRBJ2-1
D: .
V: TRBV15

CDR3: ASSSISGNEQF
J: TRBJ2-1
D: TRBD2
V: TRBV10-2

CDR3: AGSVGERTGVAVDTQY
J: TRBJ2-3
D: TRBD1
V: TRBV9

CDR3: ASSYGGLTYNEQF
J: TRBJ2-1
D: TRBD2
V: TRBV6-5

CDR3: AWSRTGGLGYT
J: TRBJ1-2
D: TRBD1
V: TRBV30

CDR3: AWIPGGGLVAEAF
J: TRBJ1-1
D: .
V: TRBV30

CDR3: ATSARTVANEKLF
J: TRBJ1-4
D: .
V: TRBV15

CDR3: ASSEASGYQETQY
J: TRBJ2-5
D: TRBD2
V: TRBV2

CDR3: ASSLATLSGRASEQF
J: TRBJ2-1
D: TRBD2
V: TRBV7-6

CDR3: ASSTRDSGSYEQY
J: TRBJ2-7
D: TRBD1
V: TRBV4-2

CDR3: ASSLFAGAMSNQPQH
J: TRBJ1-5
D: .
V: TRBV27

CDR3: ASSPQTGDNEQF
J: TRBJ2-1
D: TRBD1
V: TRBV18

CDR3: ASSYAWGGIGEKLF
J: TRBJ1-4
D: .
V: TRBV5-5

CDR3: ASSPLLTEGSEQF
J: TRBJ2-1
D: .
V: TRBV19

CDR3: ASSSLGGRDREQY
J: TRBJ2-7
D: TRBD2
V: TRBV14